Following are 10 T cell receptor beta chains from one sample sequenced in a study of Ad26.COV2.S vaccination and SARS-CoV-2 variants (dated by TCRdb to the early 2020s). The library was built by means of the immunoSEQ multiplex PCR assay. Not all clones reach the TCRdb copy of this immuneACCESS table, which keeps in-frame sequences only. Checked studies attribute under half of the gap to unresolved V genes and leave the rest unexplained. The sample table records roughly 420,000 clones; roughly 89% of these occur just once. The top ten constitute over 2.5% of the sample. The label giving this sample's treatment or condition can be read as: around 19 received Ad26.COV2.S at low or high dose, single or two shots; about 5 received placebo; per-sample allocation not given. Repertoires of vaccine and placebo recipients were sequenced from samples taken on day 63 after the first injection. The sample consisted of peripheral blood, taken in a trial of Ad26.COV2.S vaccine versus placebo. These receptors were taken from a person between 18 and 60 years old who received the Ad26.COV2.S COVID-19 vaccine or a placebo.

The chain carries TRBV5-4 and TRBJ2-3; D possibly corresponds to TRBD2 (5 bases). The CDR3 totals 14 residues. CDR1 and CDR2 (germline): SGHNT, YYREEE (reference sequence). Trimming left V 3 bases short and J 2 bases short, with 10 bases between. The CDR3 region has the DNA TGTGCCAGCAGCTCGACCGGACTCACAGATACGCAGTATTTT. It codes for CASSSTGLTDTQYF. Together with reference TRBV5-4 and TRBJ2-3, the CDR3 gives the full variable domain: ETGVTQSPTHLIKTRGQQVTLRCSSQSGHNTVSWYQQALGQGPQFIFQYYREEENGRGNFPPRFSGLQFPNYSSELNVNALELDDSALYLCASSSTGLTDTQYFGPGTRLTVL.

This clone has a single count. V and J are TRBV29-1 and TRBJ2-3; the D is unclear. The CDR3 sequence is 13 residues long. Trimming stripped 7 bases from V and 1 base from J, with 12 bases between. Germline CDR1 reads SQVTM; CDR2 reads ANQGSEA. This CDR3 is CSAYGRGTDTQYF. In DNA form, the CDR3 reads TGCAGCGCCTACGGACGGGGCACAGATACGCAGTATTTT.

This clone was seen once. The chain couples TRBV7-2 to TRBJ2-1; 10 bases map to TRBD2. This CDR3 contains 13 residues. V dropped 2 bases and J dropped 10; count of bases not matched to a gene: 2. Germline CDR1 and CDR2: SGHTA and FQGNSA. CDR3 coding DNA: TGTGCCAGCAGCTTATTAGCGGGAGGAGAGCAGTTCTTC. Amino acid sequence: CASSLLAGGEQFF. Complete variable domain (other parts from reference TRBV7-2 and TRBJ2-1): GAGVSQSPSNKVTEKGKDVELRCDPISGHTALYWYRQSLGQGLEFLIYFQGNSAPDKSGLPSDRFSAERTGGSVSTLTIQRTQQEDSAVYLCASSLLAGGEQFFGPGTRLTVL.

The V and J genes are TRBV5-4 and TRBJ2-2; tentatively, D is TRBD2 (6 bases). The CDR3 is made up of 15 amino acids. Looked up from germline, CDR1 is SGHNT and CDR2 is YYREEE (reference sequence). Trimming shortened V by 4 bases and J by 5 bases, and 15 bases separated the two germline ends. The CDR3 here is CASSMGTQRTGELFF. Written as DNA, the CDR3 is TGTGCCAGCAGCATGGGGACTCAAAGAACCGGGGAGCTGTTTTTT.

This chain joins TRBV7-7 and TRBJ2-5, with 7 positions matching TRBD1. This CDR3 has 14 amino acids. Losses at the gene ends were 5 bases for V and 4 bases for J; bases not matched to a gene: 7. Germline CDR1 reads SSHAT; CDR2 reads FNYEAQ (reference sequence). CDR3 coding DNA: TGTGCCAGCAGCCCCTTACAGGGGACAGAGACCCAGTACTTC. Encoded protein: CASSPLQGTETQYF. Filled out from reference TRBV7-7 and TRBJ2-5, the complete variable domain reads GAGVSQSPRYKVTKRGQDVTLRCDPISSHATLYWYQQALGQGPEFLTYFNYEAQPDKSGLPSDRFSAERPEGSISTLTIQRTEQRDSAMYRCASSPLQGTETQYFGPGTRLLVL.

The V gene is TRBV24-1, the J gene TRBJ2-5, with 8 bases fitting TRBD1. V was pared by 4 bases and J by 5 bases, with 8 bases of the junction left unmatched. The CDR3 is made up of 15 amino acids. Germline V gene data show CDR1 as KGHDR and CDR2 as SFDVKD. The CDR3 spells CATSEVTGAGETQYF. CDR3 nucleotides: TGTGCCACCAGTGAGGTGACAGGGGCGGGGGAGACCCAGTACTTC.

This clone was counted between two and nine times. The same CDR3 can be traced to other DNA sequences in this sample. The chain uses TRBV5-1 and TRBJ2-7; no definite D call. CDR1 and CDR2 (germline): SGHRS, YFSETQ. This CDR3 has 14 residues. V dropped 3 bases and J dropped 1 base, with 11 bases sitting between them. Here the CDR3 DNA reads TGCGCCAGCAGCTCGACGGGTGGTTCCTACGAGCAGTACTTC. Translated, it gives CASSSTGGSYEQYF.

The CDR3 region is CASSQDGVPPTSSYEQFF. In DNA, the CDR3 is TGTGCCAGCAGCCAAGATGGGGTCCCCCCGACCTCTTCGTATGAGCAGTTCTTC. This chain uses TRBV3-1 (or the pseudogene TRBV3-2) with TRBJ2-1; D not resolved. V lost 0 bases to trimming and J lost 8 bases, with 23 bases between them. CDR1 is LGHDT, CDR2 YNNKEL, per germline (reference sequence). The CDR3 extends over 18 amino acids.

The genes are TRBV28 and TRBJ2-1; 8 nucleotides agree with TRBD1. The CDR3 is 15 amino acids. The V segment lost 5 bases and the J segment 8 bases; nucleotides outside the gene matches: 11. Germline V CDR1 and CDR2: MDHEN, SYDVKM. The CDR3 protein is CASSPGGIGFDEQFF. For the CDR3, the DNA is TGTGCCAGCAGTCCAGGGGGCATTGGGTTCGATGAGCAGTTCTTC.

The chain couples TRBV6-1 to TRBJ2-5, with 12 bases lining up with TRBD2. Looked up from germline, CDR1 is MNHNS and CDR2 is SASEGT. This CDR3 has 18 residues. V gave up 0 bases and J gave up 5 bases; unmatched junction bases: 10. CDR3 loop: CASSEALGLAGSWETQYF. CDR3 bases: TGTGCCAGCAGTGAAGCGCTCGGACTAGCGGGGTCTTGGGAGACCCAGTACTTC.